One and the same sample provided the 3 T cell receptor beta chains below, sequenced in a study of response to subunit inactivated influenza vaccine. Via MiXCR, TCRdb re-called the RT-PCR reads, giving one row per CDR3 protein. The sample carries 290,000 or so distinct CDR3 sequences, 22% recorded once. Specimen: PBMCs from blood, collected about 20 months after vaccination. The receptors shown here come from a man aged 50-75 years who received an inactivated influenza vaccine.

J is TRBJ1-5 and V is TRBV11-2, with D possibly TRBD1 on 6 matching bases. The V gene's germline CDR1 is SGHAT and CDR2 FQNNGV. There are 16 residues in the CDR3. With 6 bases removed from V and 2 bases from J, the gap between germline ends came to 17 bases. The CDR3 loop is CASSPGQSDRNQPQHF. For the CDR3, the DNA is TGTGCCAGCAGTCCTGGACAGAGCGATCGCAATCAGCCCCAGCATTTT.

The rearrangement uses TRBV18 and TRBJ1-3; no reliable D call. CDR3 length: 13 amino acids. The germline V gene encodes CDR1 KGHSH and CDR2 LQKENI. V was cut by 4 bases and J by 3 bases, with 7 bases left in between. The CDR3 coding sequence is TGTGCCAGCTCACGGACGAGTGGAAACACCATATATTTT. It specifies CASSRTSGNTIYF.

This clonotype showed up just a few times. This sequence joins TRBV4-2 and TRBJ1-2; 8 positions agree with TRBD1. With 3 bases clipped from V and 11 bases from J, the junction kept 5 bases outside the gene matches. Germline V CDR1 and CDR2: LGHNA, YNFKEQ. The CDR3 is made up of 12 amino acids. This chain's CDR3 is CASSHVTGDYTF. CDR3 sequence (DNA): TGTGCCAGCAGCCATGTGACAGGGGATTACACCTTC.